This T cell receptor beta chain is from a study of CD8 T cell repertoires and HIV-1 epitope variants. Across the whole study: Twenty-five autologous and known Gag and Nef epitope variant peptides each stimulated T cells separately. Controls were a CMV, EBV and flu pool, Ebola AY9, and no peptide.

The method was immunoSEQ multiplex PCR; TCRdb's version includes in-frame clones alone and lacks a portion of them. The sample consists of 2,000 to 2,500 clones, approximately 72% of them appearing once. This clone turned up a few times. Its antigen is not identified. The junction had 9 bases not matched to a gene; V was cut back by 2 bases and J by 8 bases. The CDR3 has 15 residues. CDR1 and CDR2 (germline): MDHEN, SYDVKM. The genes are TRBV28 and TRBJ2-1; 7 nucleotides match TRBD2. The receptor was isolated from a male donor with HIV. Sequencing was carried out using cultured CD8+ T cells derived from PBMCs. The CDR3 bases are TGTGCCAGCAGTTTAGCGGGGGAAGGATTGGATGAGCAGTTCTTC. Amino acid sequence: CASSLAGEGLDEQFF.